This entry describes one T cell receptor beta chain. The antigen is not known. The data were obtained in a study of blood T cells in healthy people across ages. Then a second PCR, running about 6 to 12 cycles, was carried out with a sample-barcoded 5' primer and a J-beta primer mix. TCRdb re-analysed the 5' RACE reads in MiXCR, keeping a single row per CDR3 protein. The sample includes roughly 1.7 million distinct CDR3 sequences, around 35% of them seen just once. Overall study results and limits: TCR beta diversity, measured per million T cells, fell in a roughly linear way with age.

The CDR3 runs 13 residues. Per germline, CDR1 LGHDT and CDR2 YNNKEL (reference sequence). V lost 4 bases to trimming and J lost 5 bases, with 11 bases between them. Specimen: blood. V is TRBV3-1 and J is TRBJ2-5; D uncertain. The clonotype originates from a woman aged 30 to 39 in good health. This CDR3 reads CASSPTGAETQYF. CDR3 nucleotide sequence: TGTGCCAGCAGCCCTACGGGCGCGGAGACCCAGTACTTC.